A single sample gave rise to the 3 T cell receptor beta chains below, sequenced in a study of T cell responses to AZD1222 COVID-19 vaccine. Sequencing used immunoSEQ multiplex PCR; TCRdb keeps in-frame clones, though not all of them. The table has under 35,000 clones, about nine tenths seen once. Sequenced here: peripheral blood, sampled 28 days after the second AZD1222 dose. The receptors were sampled from an adult who received the AZD1222 COVID-19 vaccine.

This chain links TRBV2 with TRBJ2-7; D is uncertain. Trimming removed 1 base from V and 3 bases from J, with 13 bases in between. Germline CDR1 and CDR2: SNHLY and FYNNEI. CDR3 length equals 15 residues. CDR3 in amino acids: CASSEGHPENYEQYF. CDR3 coding DNA: TGTGCCAGCAGTGAAGGACATCCGGAGAACTACGAGCAGTACTTC.

The V call is TRBV6-2 or TRBV6-3, the J call TRBJ2-1; 8 bases are a match to TRBD2. Germline CDR1 is MNHEY and CDR2 is SVGEGT. CDR3 length: 15 amino acids. V lost 6 bases and J lost 7; bases outside the gene matches: 11. CDR3 DNA: TGTGCCAGCAGCCTGAGCAGCGGGAGTTTTAATGAGCAGTTCTTC. Its protein product is CASSLSSGSFNEQFF.

The V and J genes are TRBV9 and TRBJ1-1; D is unclear. The V gene's germline CDR1 is SGDLS and CDR2 YYNGEE. The CDR3 has 15 residues. The V end was cut by 1 base, the J end by 1 base, with 11 bases between. The CDR3 DNA reads TGTGCCAGCAGCGTAAGCGTGGGCTGGAACACTGAAGCTTTCTTT. Amino acid sequence: CASSVSVGWNTEAFF.